This entry features one T cell receptor (beta chain) sequence. As yet, its antigen is unknown. The sample originates from a study of OX40 agonist ivuxolimab in advanced cancers. Background on the study: The dose-escalation group included hepatocellular carcinoma, melanoma, renal cell carcinoma and head and neck cancer. Three dose-escalation patients had partial responses: one with hepatocellular carcinoma and two with cutaneous melanoma. General study results and limits: Both blood CD4+ and CD8+ T cells showed clonal growth by week 6 at 0.1 to 3.0 mg/kg. Not determined was the antigen specificity of the expanded peripheral T cells.

Sequencing was performed with immunoSEQ multiplex PCR; in TCRdb, only in-frame clones are kept and a portion is missing. The sample has roughly 110,000 clones; approximately 90% are singletons. Trimming took off 4 bases at V and 6 bases at J, with 9 bases between the two ends. Germline CDR1 is MNHEY and CDR2 is SVGAGI. The CDR3 spans 12 residues. The material sequenced was CD4+ or CD8+ T cells sorted from blood, taken in a trial of the OX40 agonist ivuxolimab. The origin of this receptor is an adult with an advanced solid tumor such as melanoma, head and neck, liver or kidney cancer. The chain carries TRBV6-5 and TRBJ1-2; tentatively, D is TRBD1 (5 bases). CDR3 amino acids: CASSSQVNGYTF. CDR3 DNA sequence: TGTGCCAGCAGTTCACAGGTTAATGGCTACACCTTC.